This T cell receptor beta chain was recovered during a study of T cells in Graves' hyperthyroidism and ophthalmopathy. Study details: Blood from the periphery was taken at initial diagnosis, before any treatment.

Trimming took 4 bases from V and 10 from J, leaving 16 bases between them. There are 13 residues in the CDR3. The germline CDR1 and CDR2 sequences are SGHDN and FVKESK. TCR beta CDR3 regions were amplified from RNA transcripts. The study used the HTBI primer set for a first-round RT-PCR of the TCR CDR3. TCRdb redid the calling of the multiplex PCR reads with MiXCR, one entry per CDR3 protein. This table has roughly 840,000 distinct CDR3 sequences, more than 30% appearing once. Ten or more counts support this clonotype. Uncontrolled infection, other autoimmune disease, pregnancy or lactation led to exclusion. In making diagnoses, clinical symptoms, serum thyroxine and TRAb, thyroid ultrasound and orbital computed tomography were all used.

This receptor was taken from a man younger than 30 with Graves' hyperthyroidism. This chain links TRBV14 with TRBJ1-2, with D hard to call. The sequenced sample consisted of blood. CDR3 nucleotide sequence: TGTGCCAGCAGCCTTAGCGGCAGGTCGGCCTACACCTTC. As protein: CASSLSGRSAYTF.